This paragraph covers one TCR beta chain sequence. Per the germline V gene, CDR1 is SGHRS and CDR2 is YFSETQ. The CDR3 spans 16 residues. V lost 4 bases to trimming and J lost 6 bases, with 20 bases between them. Original analysis: Estimates of nucleated cell counts were drawn from the amplification of reference gene primers. Data came from immunoSEQ multiplex PCR; TCRdb stores just in-frame clones and leaves some out. V and J calls and clone size are as listed in that table; D and trimming were resolved from the DNA. The sample includes 30,000 to 40,000 clones, more than 85% of them seen just once. The data belong to a study of blood T cell repertoires in COVID-19. Looking at the study overall: Samples representing acute and convalescent COVID-19 were sourced from the United States, Italy and Spain. PBMCs, B-cell-depleted T cells, or T cells provided the cDNA or gDNA that made up the material.

The sample taken for sequencing was peripheral blood. The clonotype comes from a human donor in a cohort sampled during active COVID-19. The V gene is TRBV5-1, the J gene TRBJ2-1; possible D gene TRBD2, 5 bases. CDR3 DNA: TGCGCCAGCAGCCGCCGGACGGGATCAAGTGGCAATGAGCAGTTCTTC. Translating gives CASSRRTGSSGNEQFF.